This TCR beta chain was sequenced for a study of control samples from healthy donors and cancer patients. Only in-frame clones appear in the TCRdb table, and some are missing; sequencing was by immunoSEQ multiplex PCR. The sample shows 140,000 to 150,000 clones, 80% to 95% of them seen only once. This CDR3 comprises 15 residues. Looked up from germline, CDR1 is SNHLY and CDR2 is FYNNEI. The V end was cut by 2 bases, the J end by 7 bases, with 15 bases between. Sequencing was done on a sample of blood. The clonotype was recovered from a young man in good health. The genes are TRBV2 and TRBJ1-3, with D possibly being TRBD1 (5 bases). CDR3 sequence reads: CASSEPKGGANTIYF. Written as DNA, the CDR3 is TGTGCCAGCAGTGAACCCAAAGGCGGGGCGAACACCATATATTTT.